This TCR beta chain was obtained from a study of cytomegalovirus exposure and HLA in healthy donors. General study results and limits: Rarity characterized most TCR sequences, yet some public TCRs appeared in many donors. Some V segments, including TRBV6-2 and TRBV6-3, were excluded as indistinguishable. Earlier analysis found most TCR beta V segments productive about 87% or about 30% of the time. A later analysis reportedly found fewer N-insertions in an Asian-associated ancestry cluster than the roughly 670-donor mean.

Primers included in the PCR were 60 Vbeta and 13 Jbeta primers. Repertoires were generated with immunoSEQ multiplex PCR, while TCRdb's copy carries only in-frame clones and drops some. The sample carries approximately 130,000 clones, 81% recorded once. Details on this clone: Its specificity is unknown.

The V gene lost 7 bases and the J gene lost 2 bases, with 5 bases spanning the gap. This CDR3 is 11 amino acids long. Germline CDR1 and CDR2: MDHEN and SYDVKM. The sequence derives from a man aged 18 to 29 in good health and CMV-seronegative. V is TRBV28 and J is TRBJ1-1; D gene uncertain. The sequenced material came from PBMCs. The CDR3 loop is CASIINTEAFF. For the CDR3, the DNA is TGTGCCAGCATTATAAACACTGAAGCTTTCTTT.